In this sample, the clone carrying this TCR beta chain turned up a few times. This sample is part of a study of patients and donors after allogeneic stem cell transplantation. The CDR3 is 12 amino acids. The V and J ends lost 3 bases and 2 bases respectively, with 7 bases between them. The germline V gene has CDR1 SQVTM and CDR2 ANQGSEA. From the RT-PCR reads, TCRdb called clonotypes with MiXCR, one entry per CDR3 protein. This table holds some 880,000 distinct CDR3 sequences, 18% found once. This chain connects TRBV29-1 to TRBJ2-5; the D is unclear. The receptor's source is a human donor who was either an allogeneic HSCT recipient or a stem cell or donor lymphocyte infusion donor (not recorded which). It is not recorded whose cells these are; they may come from a transplant donor. The sample comprised blood, either unsorted or a sorted T cell fraction (not recorded which). CDR3 DNA: TGCAGCGTTGAGGCTCAACAAGAGACCCAGTACTTC. This translates into CSVEAQQETQYF.